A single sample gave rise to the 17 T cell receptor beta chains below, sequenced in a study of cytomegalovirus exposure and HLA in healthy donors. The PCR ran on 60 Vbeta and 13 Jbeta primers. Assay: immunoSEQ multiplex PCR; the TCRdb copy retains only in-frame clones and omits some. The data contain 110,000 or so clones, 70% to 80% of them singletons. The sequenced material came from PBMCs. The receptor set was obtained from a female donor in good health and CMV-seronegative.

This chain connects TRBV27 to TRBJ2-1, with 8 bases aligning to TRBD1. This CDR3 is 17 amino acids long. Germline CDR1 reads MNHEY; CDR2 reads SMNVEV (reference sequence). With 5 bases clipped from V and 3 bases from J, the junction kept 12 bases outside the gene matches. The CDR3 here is CASSSTRGRDYYNEQFF. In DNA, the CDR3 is TGTGCCAGCAGTAGCACCAGGGGGCGCGACTACTACAATGAGCAGTTCTTC.

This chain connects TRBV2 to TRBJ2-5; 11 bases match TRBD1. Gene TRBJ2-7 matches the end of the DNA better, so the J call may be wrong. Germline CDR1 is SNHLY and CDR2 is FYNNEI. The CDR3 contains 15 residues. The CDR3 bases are TGTGCCAGCCTCAGGGGACAGGGGGGCTCCTACGAGCAGTACTTC. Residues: CASLRGQGGSYEQYF.

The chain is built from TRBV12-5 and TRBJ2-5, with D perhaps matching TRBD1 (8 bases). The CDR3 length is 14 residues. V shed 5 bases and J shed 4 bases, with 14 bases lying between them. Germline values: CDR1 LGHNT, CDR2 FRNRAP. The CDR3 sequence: CASGSGTGRETQYF. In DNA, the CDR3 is TGTGCTAGTGGTAGCGGGACAGGTCGAGAGACCCAGTACTTC.

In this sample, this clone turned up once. The CDR3 DNA follows: TGTGCCAGCAGCTTGGAAATAGGGGAGCTGTTTTTT. Amino acids: CASSLEIGELFF. The chain carries TRBV5-5 and TRBJ2-2; the D is unclear. CDR3 length equals 12 residues. Looked up from germline, CDR1 is SGHKS and CDR2 is YYEKEE (reference sequence). The V end lost 0 bases, the J end lost 8 bases, and 5 bases lay between the germline ends.

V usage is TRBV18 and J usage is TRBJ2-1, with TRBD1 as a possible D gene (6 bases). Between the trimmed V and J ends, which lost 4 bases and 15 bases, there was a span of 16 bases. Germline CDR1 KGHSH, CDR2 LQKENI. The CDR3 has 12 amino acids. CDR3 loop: CASSRLGEQGFF. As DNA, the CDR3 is TGTGCCAGCTCACGATTGGGGGAACAGGGGTTCTTC.

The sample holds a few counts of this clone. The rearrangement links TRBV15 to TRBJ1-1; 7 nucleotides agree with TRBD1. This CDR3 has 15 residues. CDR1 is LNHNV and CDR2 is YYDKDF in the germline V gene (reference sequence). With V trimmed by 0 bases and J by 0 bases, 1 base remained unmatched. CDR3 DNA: TGTGCCACCAGCAGAGAGACAGGGCTGAACACTGAAGCTTTCTTT. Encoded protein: CATSRETGLNTEAFF. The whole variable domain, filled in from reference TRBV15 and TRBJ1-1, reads DAMVIQNPRYQVTQFGKPVTLSCSQTLNHNVMYWYQQKSSQAPKLLFHYYDKDFNNEADTPDNFQSRRPNTSFCFLDIRSPGLGDTAMYLCATSRETGLNTEAFFGQGTRLTVV.

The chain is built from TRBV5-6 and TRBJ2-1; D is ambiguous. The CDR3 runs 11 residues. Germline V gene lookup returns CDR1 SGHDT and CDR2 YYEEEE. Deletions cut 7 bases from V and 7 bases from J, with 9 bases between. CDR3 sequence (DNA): TGTGCCAGCTCTTTGAGTAATGAGCAGTTCTTC. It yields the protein CASSLSNEQFF.

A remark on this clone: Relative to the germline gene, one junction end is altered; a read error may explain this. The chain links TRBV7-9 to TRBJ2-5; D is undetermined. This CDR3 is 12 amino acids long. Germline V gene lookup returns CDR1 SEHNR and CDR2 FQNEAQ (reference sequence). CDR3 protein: CSSSLSGGTQYF. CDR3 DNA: TGTTCCAGCAGCTTATCCGGCGGGACCCAGTACTTC.

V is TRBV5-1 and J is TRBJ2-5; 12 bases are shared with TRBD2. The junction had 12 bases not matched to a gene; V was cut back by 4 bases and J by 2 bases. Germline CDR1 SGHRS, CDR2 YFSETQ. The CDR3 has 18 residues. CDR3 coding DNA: TGCGCCAGCAGCCTGGGCGGAACTGGACTAGCGGGGCAAGAGACCCAGTACTTC. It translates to CASSLGGTGLAGQETQYF.

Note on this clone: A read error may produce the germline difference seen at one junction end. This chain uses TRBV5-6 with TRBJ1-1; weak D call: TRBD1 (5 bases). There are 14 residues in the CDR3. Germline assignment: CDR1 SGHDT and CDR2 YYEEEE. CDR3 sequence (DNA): TGTGCCAGCAGCTGGAATTGGACGCCGCAGGGAGCGGGTTTT. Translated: CASSWNWTPQGAGF.

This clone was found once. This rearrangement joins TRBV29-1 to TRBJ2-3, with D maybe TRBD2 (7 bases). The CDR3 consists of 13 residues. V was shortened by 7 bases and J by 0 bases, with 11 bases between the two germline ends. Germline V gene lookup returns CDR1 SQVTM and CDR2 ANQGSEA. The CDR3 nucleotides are TGCAGCGGCGGGGGCCGGAGCACAGATACGCAGTATTTT. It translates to CSGGGRSTDTQYF.

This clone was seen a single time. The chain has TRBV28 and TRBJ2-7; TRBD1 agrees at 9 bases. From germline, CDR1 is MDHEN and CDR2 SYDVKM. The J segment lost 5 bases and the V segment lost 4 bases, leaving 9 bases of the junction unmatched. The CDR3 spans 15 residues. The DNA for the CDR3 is TGTGCCAGCAGTTCGCCGGGACAGGGAGGAAACGAGCAGTACTTC. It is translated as CASSSPGQGGNEQYF.

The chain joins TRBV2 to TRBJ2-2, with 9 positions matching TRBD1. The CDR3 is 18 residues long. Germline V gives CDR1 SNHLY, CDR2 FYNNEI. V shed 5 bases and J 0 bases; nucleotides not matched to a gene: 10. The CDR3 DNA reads TGTGCCAGCAGTAGGGACAGGGCCGCGCACTCGAACACCGGGGAGCTGTTTTTT. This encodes CASSRDRAAHSNTGELFF.

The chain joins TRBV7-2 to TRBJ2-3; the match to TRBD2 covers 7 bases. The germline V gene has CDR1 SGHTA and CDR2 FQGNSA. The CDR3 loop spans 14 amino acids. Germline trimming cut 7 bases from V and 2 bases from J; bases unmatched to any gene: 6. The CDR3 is CASKVGGVTDTQYF. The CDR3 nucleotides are TGTGCCAGCAAAGTGGGGGGGGTCACAGATACGCAGTATTTT. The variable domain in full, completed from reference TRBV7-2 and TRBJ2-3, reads GAGVSQSPSNKVTEKGKDVELRCDPISGHTALYWYRQSLGQGLEFLIYFQGNSAPDKSGLPSDRFSAERTGGSVSTLTIQRTQQEDSAVYLCASKVGGVTDTQYFGPGTRLTVL.

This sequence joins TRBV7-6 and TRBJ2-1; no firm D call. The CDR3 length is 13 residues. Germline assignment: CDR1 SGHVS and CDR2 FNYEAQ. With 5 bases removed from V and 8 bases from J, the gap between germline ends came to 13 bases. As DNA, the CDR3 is TGTGCCAGCAGCCGAGGTGAAACCTATGAGCAGTTCTTC. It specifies CASSRGETYEQFF.

CDR3: CASSLAMAVPGNTEAFF. CDR3 in DNA: TGCGCCAGCAGCTTGGCTATGGCGGTCCCTGGGAACACTGAAGCTTTCTTT. The V call is TRBV5-1, the J call TRBJ1-1, with D uncertain. This CDR3 contains 17 residues. From germline, CDR1 is SGHRS and CDR2 YFSETQ. Between the trimmed V and J ends, which lost 0 bases and 1 base, there was a span of 16 bases.

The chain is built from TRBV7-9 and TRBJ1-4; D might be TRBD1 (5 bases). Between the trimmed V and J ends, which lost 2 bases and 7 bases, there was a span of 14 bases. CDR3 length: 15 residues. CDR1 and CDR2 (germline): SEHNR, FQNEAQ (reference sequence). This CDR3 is CASSLQGQGSEKLFF. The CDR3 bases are TGTGCCAGCAGCTTACAAGGGCAGGGCTCTGAAAAACTGTTTTTT.